This entry describes one T cell receptor (beta chain). Its antigen is currently not known. The sample holds no much larger clone one base away, and base qualities are not on file. The germline V gene yields MDHEN for CDR1 and SYDVKM for CDR2. Measured from the cysteine to the phenylalanine, the CDR3 is 16 residues long. The only DNA kept is the CDR3, 48 bases in frame from the first base. After removal of 3 bases from V and 0 bases from J, the junction retains 7 bases not matched to a gene. The receptor library was made with 5' RACE. TCRdb records Illumina HiSeq 2500 as the sequencer. A second 7 to 11 cycle PCR used a sample-barcoded 5' primer and a J-beta primer mix. A template-switch 5' adaptor carrying 12 random nucleotides introduced a unique molecular identifier onto each TCR beta cDNA molecule. Each sample yielded at least 3 million CDR3-containing paired-end reads. First-strand cDNA was synthesized from all RNA with the Mint cDNA synthesis kit, primed by a TRBC-specific oligonucleotide. After uracil-DNA glycosylase treatment, a first 18-cycle PCR used universal primers M1SS and BC2_uni_R on all cDNA. The authors processed their data as follows. Each sample was normalized by randomly selecting 1 million high-quality reads, each carrying a distinct molecular identifier. Instead of being binned into consensus sequences, reads with shared molecular identifiers were discarded. MiTCR, set to a Q25 quality threshold and the strictest error-elimination algorithm, was used for CDR3 identification, clonotype clustering and error correction. A nonparametric unseen species model using Euler transformation provided a lower-bound estimate of total TCR beta diversity. TCRdb trimmed public reads at Q25 via fastp, called clones via MiXCR and kept in-frame beta chains. Entries are consolidated by CDR3 protein sequence, retaining the most common genes and DNA. The V and J calls follow TCRdb's processing rather than the paper's. This sample has approximately 940,000 distinct CDR3 sequences in its table, and around 48% of those were observed once. Of the sample, 13% falls within the top ten clones.

The data stem from a study of blood T cells in healthy people across ages (dated by TCRdb to the mid-2010s). For the wider study: In model experiments, template switching captured roughly one uniquely barcoded TCR beta cDNA molecule for every two T cells. The study measured age-related changes in TCR beta repertoire diversity using deep sequencing normalized with unique cDNA molecular identifiers. Four age groups were formed from the donors: young (average 16 years), middle-aged (just under 40), aged (62) and long-lived (around 82). To avoid experimental bias, donors of different ages were spread randomly across the sequencing lanes. Two additional independent replicas of 1 million unique cDNA reads from the same blood draw were analyzed for two donors (one aged 18 to 30 and one aged 80 or older). General conclusions and limits of the study: Since profiling was done on bulk unsorted PBMCs, naive and antigen-experienced compartments could not be conclusively compared. Donor CMV infection status was unknown, potentially confounding age-related changes in expanded clonotypes. Estimates of total diversity based on one million sequenced T cells were considered lower bounds and underestimates. A strong correlation was found between observed TCR beta diversity and the percentage of naive T cells measured by flow cytometry. The long-lived group showed more naive CD4+ T cells, fewer expanded clones and increased TCR diversity than the aged group, suggesting age selection. Observed TCR beta diversity per million T cells fell roughly linearly with age, and a significant reduction was already apparent by age around 44.

The donors were some 36 Caucasian individuals from Russia, aged 6 to 90 years, who were systemically healthy. Around 10 milliliters of peripheral blood were collected from each donor into EDTA-treated Vacutainer tubes. PBMCs were isolated by Ficoll-Paque density-gradient centrifugation, with at least 7 million obtained per sample. Trizol reagent was used to extract total RNA from PBMCs, with at least 5 micrograms per sample. Naive CD45RAhigh/CD27high T cell percentages were measured by flow cytometry on a PBMC aliquot from every donor. The sequence derives from a man aged 30 to 39 in good health. The chain links TRBV28 with TRBJ1-2, with 7 bases matching TRBD1. Sequenced: blood. The sequenced DNA is TGTGCCAGCAGTTTTGGCCAGGGGGTAGCTAACTATGGCTACACCTTC. This translates into CASSFGQGVANYGYTF.